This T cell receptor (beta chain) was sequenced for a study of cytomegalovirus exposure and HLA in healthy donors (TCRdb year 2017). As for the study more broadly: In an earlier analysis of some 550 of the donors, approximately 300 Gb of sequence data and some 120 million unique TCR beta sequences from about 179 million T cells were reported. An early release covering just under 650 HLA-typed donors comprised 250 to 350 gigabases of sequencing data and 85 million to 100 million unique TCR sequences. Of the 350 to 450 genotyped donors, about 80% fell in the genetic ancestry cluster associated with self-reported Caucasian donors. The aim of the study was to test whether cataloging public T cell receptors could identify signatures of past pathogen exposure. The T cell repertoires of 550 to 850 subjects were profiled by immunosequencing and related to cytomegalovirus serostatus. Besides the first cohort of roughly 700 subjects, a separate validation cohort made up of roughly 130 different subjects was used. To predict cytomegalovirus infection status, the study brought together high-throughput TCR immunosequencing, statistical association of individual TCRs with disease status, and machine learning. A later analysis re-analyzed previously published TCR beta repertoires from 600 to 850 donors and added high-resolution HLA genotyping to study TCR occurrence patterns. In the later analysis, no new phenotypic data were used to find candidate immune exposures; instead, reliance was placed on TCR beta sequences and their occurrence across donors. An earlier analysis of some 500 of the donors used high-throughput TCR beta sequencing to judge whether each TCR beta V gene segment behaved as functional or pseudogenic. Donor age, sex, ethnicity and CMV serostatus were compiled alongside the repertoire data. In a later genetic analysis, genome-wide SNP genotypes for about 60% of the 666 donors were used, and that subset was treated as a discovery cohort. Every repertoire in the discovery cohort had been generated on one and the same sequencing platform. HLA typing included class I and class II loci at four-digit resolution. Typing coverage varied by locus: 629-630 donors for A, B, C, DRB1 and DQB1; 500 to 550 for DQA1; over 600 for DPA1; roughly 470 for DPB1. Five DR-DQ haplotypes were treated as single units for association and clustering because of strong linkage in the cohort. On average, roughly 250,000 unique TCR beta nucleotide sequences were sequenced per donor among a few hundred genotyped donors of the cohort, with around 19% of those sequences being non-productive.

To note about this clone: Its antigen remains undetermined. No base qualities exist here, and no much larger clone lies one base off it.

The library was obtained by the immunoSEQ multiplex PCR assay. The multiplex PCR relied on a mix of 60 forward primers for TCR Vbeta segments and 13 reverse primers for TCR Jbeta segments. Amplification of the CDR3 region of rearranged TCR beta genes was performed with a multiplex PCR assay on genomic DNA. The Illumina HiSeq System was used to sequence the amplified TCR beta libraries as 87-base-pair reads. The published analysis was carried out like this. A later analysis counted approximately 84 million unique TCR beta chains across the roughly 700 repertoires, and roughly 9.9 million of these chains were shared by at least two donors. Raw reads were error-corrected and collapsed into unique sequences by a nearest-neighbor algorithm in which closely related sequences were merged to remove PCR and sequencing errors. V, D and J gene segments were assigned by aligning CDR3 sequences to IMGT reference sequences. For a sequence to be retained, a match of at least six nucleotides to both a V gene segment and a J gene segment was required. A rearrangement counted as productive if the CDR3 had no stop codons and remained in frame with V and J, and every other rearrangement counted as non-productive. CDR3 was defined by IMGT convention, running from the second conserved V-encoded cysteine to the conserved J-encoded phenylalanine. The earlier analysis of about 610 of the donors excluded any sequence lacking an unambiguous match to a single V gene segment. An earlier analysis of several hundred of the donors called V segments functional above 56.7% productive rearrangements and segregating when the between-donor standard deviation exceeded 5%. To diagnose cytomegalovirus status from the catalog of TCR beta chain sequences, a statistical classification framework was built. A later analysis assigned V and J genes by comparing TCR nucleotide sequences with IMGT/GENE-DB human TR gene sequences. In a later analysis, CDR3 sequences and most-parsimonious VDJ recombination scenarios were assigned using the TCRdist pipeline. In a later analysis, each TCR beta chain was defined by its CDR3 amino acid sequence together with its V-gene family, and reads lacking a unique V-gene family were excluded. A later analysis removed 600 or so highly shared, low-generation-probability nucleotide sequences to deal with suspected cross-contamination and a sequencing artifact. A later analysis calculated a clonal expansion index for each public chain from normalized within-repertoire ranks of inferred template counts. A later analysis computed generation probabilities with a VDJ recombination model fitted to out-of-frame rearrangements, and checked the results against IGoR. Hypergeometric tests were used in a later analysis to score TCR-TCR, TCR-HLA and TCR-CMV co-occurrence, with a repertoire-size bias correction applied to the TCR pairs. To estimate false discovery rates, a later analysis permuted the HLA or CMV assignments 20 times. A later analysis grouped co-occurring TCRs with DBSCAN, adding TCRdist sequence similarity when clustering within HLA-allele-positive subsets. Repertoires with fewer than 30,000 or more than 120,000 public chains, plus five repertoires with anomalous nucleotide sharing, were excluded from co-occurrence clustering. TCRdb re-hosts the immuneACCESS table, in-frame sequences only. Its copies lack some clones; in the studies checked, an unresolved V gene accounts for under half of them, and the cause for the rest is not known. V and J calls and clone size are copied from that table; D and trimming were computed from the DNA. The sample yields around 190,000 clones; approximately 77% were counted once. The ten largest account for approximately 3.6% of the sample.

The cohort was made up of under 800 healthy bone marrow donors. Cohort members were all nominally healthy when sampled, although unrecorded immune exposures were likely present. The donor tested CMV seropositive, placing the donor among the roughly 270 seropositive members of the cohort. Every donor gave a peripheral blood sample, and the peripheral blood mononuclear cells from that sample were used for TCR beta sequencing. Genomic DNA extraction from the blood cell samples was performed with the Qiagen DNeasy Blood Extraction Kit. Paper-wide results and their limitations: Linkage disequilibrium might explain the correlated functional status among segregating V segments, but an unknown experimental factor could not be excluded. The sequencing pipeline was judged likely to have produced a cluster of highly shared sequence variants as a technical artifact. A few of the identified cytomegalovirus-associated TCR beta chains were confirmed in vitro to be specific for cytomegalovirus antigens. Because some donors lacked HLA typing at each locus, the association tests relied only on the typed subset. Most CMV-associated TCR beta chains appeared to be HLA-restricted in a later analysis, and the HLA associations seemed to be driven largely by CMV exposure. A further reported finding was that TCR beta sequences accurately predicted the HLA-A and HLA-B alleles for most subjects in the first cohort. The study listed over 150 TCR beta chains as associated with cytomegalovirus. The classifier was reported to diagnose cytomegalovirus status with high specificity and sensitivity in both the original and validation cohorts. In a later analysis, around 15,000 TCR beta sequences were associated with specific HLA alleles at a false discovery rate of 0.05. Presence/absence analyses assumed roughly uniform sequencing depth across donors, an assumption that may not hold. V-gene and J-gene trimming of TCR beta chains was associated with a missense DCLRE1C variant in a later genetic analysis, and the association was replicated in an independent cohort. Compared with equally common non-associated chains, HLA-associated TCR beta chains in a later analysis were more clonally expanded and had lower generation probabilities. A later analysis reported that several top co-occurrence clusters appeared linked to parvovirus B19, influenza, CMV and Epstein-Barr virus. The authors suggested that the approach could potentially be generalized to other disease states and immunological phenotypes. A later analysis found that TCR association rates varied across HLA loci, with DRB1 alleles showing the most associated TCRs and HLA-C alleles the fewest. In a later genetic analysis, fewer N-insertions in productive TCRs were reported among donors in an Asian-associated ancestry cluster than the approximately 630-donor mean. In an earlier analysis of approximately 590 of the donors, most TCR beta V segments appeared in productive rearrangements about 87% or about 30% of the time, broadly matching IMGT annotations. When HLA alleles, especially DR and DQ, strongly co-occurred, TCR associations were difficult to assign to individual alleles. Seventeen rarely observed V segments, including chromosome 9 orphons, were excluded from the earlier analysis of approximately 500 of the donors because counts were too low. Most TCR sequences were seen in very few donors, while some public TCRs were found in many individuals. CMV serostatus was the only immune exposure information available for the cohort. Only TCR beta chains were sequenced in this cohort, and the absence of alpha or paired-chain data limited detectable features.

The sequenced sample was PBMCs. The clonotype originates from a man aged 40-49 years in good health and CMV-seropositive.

The sequence in DNA is TGTGCCAGCAGTTTTGGAACAGGGGGCGATGGCTACACCTTC. This is translated as CASSFGTGGDGYTF. The chain uses TRBV28 and TRBJ1-2; 9 of the junction bases match TRBD1. The germline V gene sets CDR1 to MDHEN and CDR2 to SYDVKM. The CDR3, cysteine through phenylalanine, is 14 amino acids long. The CDR3 DNA has 42 bases and is translated from base 1. For this chain, trimming is 3 bases at the V end and 6 bases at the J end, and the number of junction bases without a gene match is 5.